This TCR beta chain was captured by sequencing in a study of cytomegalovirus exposure and HLA in healthy donors. Looking at the study overall: Among the approximately 400 donors who were genotyped, roughly 85% fell in the genetic ancestry cluster that is associated with self-reported Caucasian donors. General study points: Later analysis identified several of the most significant clusters that appeared linked to common viral pathogens. An observed cluster of highly shared sequence variants was recorded as a likely sequencing artifact.

Germline CDR1 and CDR2: SNHLY and FYNNEI. CDR3 length: 14 residues. The V gene end was trimmed by 7 bases and the J gene end by 9 bases; junction bases not matched to a gene: 8. This clone was counted many times. The antigen remains undetermined. Primers included in the PCR were 60 Vbeta and 13 Jbeta primers. Here immunoSEQ multiplex PCR was the method, and the copy in TCRdb shows in-frame clones only, minus some. Of about 120,000 clones listed, nearly 80% are singletons. This sequence was found in a woman aged 25 to 45 in good health and CMV-seropositive. Material for sequencing was PBMCs. This chain uses TRBV2 with TRBJ2-1; 11 bases align to TRBD1. The CDR3 is CASTRTGGRSEQFF. The CDR3 bases are TGTGCCAGCACTCGGACAGGGGGCCGTTCTGAGCAGTTCTTC.